The table lists the clone carrying this T cell receptor (beta chain) with a few counts. Its antigen is not known. The sample belongs to a study of blood T cells in healthy people across ages. Sample-barcoded 5' priming and a J-beta primer mix drove a second PCR of roughly 6 to 12 cycles. TCRdb fed the 5' RACE reads into MiXCR, producing one record per CDR3 protein. The sample consists of about 1,500,000 distinct CDR3 sequences, roughly 40% of them appearing once. Approximately 9 milliliters of peripheral blood were drawn from each donor into EDTA-treated tubes. Study outcomes and limitations: Older age coincided with a roughly linear decline in TCR beta diversity per million T cells.

Germline V lookup: CDR1 SGHRS, CDR2 YFSETQ. After removal of 0 bases from V and 3 bases from J, the junction contained 6 bases not matched to a gene. CDR3 length: 18 residues. The sequence derives from a woman aged 18-30 years in good health. The material sequenced was blood. This chain uses TRBV5-1 with TRBJ2-3; 14 bases line up with TRBD2. The CDR3 DNA reads as TGCGCCAGCAGCTTGGCGGGACTAGCGGGAGTGAGGACAGATACGCAGTATTTT. Its translation: CASSLAGLAGVRTDTQYF.